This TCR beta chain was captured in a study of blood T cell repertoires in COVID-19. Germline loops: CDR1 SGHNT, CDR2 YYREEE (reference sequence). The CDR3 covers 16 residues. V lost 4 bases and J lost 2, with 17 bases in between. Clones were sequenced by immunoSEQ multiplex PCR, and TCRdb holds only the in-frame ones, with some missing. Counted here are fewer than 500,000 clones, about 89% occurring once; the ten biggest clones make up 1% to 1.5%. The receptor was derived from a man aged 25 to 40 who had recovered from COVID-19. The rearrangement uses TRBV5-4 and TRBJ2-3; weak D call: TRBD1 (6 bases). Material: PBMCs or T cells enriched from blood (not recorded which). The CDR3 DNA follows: TGTGCCAGCAGCGCACAGGGCCTCCCCTCCACAGATACGCAGTATTTT. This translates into CASSAQGLPSTDTQYF.